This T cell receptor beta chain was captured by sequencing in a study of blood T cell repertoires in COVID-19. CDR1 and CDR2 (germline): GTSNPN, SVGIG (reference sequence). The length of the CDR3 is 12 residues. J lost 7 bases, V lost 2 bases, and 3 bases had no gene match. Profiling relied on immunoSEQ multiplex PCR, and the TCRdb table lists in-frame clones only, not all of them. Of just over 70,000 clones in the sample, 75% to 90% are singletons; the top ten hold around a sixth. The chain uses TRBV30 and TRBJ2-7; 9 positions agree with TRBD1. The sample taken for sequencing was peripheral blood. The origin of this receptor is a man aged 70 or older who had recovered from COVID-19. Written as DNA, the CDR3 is TGTGCCTGGAGTAGAGGGACAGGGGAGCAGTACTTC. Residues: CAWSRGTGEQYF.